This T cell receptor beta chain was profiled in a study of blood T cell repertoires in COVID-19. Across the study: Donors in the United States, Italy and Spain gave samples during acute or convalescent COVID-19.

Germline V CDR1 and CDR2: ENHRY, SYGVKD. This CDR3 contains 13 residues. V lost 3 bases, J lost 4 bases, and 9 bases lay in between. Authors' processing steps: Amplifying reference gene primers gave estimates of nucleated cell counts. Repertoires were generated with immunoSEQ multiplex PCR, while TCRdb's copy carries only in-frame clones and drops some. V, J and clone size are taken as reported in that table, and D and trimming were inferred from the DNA itself. The sample carries 200,000 to 250,000 clones, 75% to 90% recorded once. Living in 20 to 30 US areas, the participants were between roughly 18 and 90 years of age.

The V and J genes are TRBV10-3 and TRBJ1-2; a possible D gene is TRBD1 (5 bases). The TCR comes from a middle-aged woman with acute COVID-19. Sequences were obtained from PBMCs or T cells enriched from blood (not recorded which). CDR3 in DNA: TGTGCCATCAGTGAAGACAGAACCTATGGCTACACCTTC. As protein: CAISEDRTYGYTF.